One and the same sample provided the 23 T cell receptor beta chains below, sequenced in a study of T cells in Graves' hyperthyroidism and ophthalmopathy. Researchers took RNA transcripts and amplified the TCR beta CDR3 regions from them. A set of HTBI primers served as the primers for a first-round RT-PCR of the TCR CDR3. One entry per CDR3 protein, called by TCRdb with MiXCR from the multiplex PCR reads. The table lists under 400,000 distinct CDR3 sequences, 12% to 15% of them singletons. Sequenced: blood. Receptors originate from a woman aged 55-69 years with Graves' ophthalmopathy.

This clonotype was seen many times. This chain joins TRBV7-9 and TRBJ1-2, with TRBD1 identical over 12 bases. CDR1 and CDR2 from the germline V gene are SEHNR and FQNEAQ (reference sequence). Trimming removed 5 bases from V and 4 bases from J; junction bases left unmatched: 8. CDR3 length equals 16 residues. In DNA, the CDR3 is TGTGCCAGCAGCCGCCCCGGGACAGGGGGCGCCTATGGCTACACCTTC. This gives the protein CASSRPGTGGAYGYTF.

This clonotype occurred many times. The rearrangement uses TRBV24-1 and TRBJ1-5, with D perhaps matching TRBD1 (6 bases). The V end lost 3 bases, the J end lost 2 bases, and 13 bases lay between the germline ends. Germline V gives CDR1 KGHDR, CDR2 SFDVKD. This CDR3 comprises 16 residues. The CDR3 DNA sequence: TGTGCCACCAGTGATACAGGGTCGAGCGGCAATCAGCCCCAGCATTTT. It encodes CATSDTGSSGNQPQHF.

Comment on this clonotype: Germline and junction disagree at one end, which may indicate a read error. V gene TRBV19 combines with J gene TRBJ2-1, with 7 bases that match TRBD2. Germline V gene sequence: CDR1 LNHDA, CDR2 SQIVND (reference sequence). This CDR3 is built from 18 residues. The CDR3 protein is CASSYSPLAERSYDEQFF. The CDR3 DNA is TGTGCCAGTAGTTATAGCCCTCTAGCGGAGCGCTCCTACGATGAGCAGTTCTTC.

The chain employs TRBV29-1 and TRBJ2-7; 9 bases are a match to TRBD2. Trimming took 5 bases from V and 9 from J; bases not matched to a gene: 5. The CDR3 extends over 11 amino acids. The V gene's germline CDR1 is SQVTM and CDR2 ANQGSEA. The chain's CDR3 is CSVKSGRRQYF. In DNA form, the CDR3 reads TGCAGCGTTAAGAGCGGGAGGAGGCAGTACTTC.

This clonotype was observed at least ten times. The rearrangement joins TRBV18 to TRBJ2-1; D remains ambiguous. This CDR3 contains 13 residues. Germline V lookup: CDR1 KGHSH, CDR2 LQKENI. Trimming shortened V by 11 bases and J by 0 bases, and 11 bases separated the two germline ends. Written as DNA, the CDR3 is TGTGCCGCCTCCTTAGGCTCCTACAATGAGCAGTTCTTC. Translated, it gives CAASLGSYNEQFF.

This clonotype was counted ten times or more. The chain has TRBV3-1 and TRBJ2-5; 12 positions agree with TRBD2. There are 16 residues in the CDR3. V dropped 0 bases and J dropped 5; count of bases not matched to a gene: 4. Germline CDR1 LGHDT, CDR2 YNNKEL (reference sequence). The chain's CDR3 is CASSQETSGSVETQYF. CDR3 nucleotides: TGTGCCAGCAGCCAAGAGACTAGCGGGAGCGTGGAGACCCAGTACTTC.

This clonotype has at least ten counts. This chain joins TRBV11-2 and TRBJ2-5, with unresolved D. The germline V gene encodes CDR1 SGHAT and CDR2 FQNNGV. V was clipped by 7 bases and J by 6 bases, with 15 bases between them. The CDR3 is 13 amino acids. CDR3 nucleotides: TGTGCCAGCACCGAGAACATAGCCCAGACCCAGTACTTC. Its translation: CASTENIAQTQYF.

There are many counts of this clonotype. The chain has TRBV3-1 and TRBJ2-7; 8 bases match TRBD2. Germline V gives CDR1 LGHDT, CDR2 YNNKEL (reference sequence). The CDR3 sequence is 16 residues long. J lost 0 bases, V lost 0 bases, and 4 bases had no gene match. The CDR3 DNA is TGTGCCAGCAGCCAAGATAATAGCGGGGCCTCCTACGAGCAGTACTTC. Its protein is CASSQDNSGASYEQYF.

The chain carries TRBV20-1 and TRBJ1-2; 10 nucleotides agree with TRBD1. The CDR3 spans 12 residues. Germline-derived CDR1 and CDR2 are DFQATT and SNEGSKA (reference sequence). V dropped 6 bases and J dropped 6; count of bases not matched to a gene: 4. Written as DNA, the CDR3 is TGCAGTGCCGGACAGGGGGTCCATGGCTACACCTTC. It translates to CSAGQGVHGYTF.

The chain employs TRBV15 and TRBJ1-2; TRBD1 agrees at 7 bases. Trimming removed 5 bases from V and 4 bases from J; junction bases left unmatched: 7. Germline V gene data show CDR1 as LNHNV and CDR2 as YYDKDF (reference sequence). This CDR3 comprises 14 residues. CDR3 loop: CATSSWGTAYGYTF. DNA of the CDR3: TGTGCCACCAGCTCGTGGGGGACAGCCTATGGCTACACCTTC.

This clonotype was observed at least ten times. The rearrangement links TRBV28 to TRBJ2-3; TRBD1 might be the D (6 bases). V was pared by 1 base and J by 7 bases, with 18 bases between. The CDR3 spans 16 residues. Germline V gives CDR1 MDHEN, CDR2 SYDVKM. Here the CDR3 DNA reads TGTGCCAGCAGTTTATCAGGCAGGGGTTTACCCTATACGCAGTATTTT. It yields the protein CASSLSGRGLPYTQYF.

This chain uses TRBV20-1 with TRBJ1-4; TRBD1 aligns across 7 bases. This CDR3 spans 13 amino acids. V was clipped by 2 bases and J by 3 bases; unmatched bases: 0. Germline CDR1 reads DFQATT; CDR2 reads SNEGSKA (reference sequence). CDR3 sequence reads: CSARQGANEKLFF. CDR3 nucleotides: TGCAGTGCTAGACAGGGGGCTAATGAAAAACTGTTTTTT.

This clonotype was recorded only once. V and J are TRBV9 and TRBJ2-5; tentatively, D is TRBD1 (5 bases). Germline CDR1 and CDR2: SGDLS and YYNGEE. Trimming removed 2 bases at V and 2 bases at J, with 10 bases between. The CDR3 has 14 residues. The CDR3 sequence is CASSVFDSQETQYF. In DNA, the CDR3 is TGTGCCAGCAGCGTGTTTGACAGTCAAGAGACCCAGTACTTC.

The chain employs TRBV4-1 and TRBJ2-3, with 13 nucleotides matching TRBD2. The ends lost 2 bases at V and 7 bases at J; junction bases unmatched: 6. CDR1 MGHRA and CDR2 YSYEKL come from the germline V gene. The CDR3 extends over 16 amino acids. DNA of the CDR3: TGCGCCAGCAGCCAACCTACTAGCGGGAGGGCGAATACGCAGTATTTT. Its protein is CASSQPTSGRANTQYF.

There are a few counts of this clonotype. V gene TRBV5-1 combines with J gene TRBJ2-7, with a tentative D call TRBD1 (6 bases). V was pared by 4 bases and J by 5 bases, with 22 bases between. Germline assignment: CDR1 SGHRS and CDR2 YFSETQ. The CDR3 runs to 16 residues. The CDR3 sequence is CASSGGTNSFLHEQYF. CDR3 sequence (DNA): TGCGCCAGCAGCGGGGGCACGAACTCCTTTCTGCACGAGCAGTACTTC.

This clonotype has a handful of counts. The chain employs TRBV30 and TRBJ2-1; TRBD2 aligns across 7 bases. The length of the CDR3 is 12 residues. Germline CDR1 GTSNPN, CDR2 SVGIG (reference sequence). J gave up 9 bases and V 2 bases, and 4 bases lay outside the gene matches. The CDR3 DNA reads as TGTGCCTGGAGTCGGGGAGGGGTTGAGCAGTTCTTC. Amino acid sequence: CAWSRGGVEQFF.

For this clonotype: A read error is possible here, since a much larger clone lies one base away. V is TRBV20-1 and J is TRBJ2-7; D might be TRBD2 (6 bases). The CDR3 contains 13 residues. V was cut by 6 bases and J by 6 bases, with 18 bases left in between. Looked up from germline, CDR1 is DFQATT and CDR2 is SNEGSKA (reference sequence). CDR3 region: CSARDSSLSEQYF. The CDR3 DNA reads TGCAGTGCGAGGGACTCATCCTTATCCGAGCAGTACTTC.

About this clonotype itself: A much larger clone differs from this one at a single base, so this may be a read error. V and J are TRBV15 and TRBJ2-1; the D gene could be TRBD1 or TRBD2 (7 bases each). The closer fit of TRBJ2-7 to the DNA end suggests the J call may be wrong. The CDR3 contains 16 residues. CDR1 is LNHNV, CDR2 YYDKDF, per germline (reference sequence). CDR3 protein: CATGGAGGVGYNEQYF. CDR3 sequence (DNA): TGTGCCACCGGGGGGGCAGGGGGAGTTGGCTACAATGAGCAGTACTTC.

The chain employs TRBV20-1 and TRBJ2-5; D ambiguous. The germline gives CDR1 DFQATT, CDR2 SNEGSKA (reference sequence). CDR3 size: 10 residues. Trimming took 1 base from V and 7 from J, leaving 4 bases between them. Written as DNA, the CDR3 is TGCAGTGCTAGAGTGGCGACCCAGTACTTC. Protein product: CSARVATQYF.

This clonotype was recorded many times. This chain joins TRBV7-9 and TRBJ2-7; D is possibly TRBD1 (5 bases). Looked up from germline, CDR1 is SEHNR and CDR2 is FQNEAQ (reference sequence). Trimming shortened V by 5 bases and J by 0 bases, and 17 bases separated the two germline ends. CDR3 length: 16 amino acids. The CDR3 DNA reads TGTGCCAGCAGCCTCTTGGGGCAGCCGAGCTCCTACGAGCAGTACTTC. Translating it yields CASSLLGQPSSYEQYF.

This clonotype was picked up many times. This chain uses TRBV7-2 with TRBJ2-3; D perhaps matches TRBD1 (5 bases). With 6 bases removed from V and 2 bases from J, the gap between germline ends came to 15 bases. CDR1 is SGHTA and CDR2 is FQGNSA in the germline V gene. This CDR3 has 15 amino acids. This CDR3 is CASRGSRQPTDTQYF. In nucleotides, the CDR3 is TGTGCCAGCAGAGGAAGTCGACAGCCCACAGATACGCAGTATTTT. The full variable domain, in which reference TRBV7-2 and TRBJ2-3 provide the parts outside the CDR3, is GAGVSQSPSNKVTEKGKDVELRCDPISGHTALYWYRQSLGQGLEFLIYFQGNSAPDKSGLPSDRFSAERTGGSVSTLTIQRTQQEDSAVYLCASRGSRQPTDTQYFGPGTRLTVL.

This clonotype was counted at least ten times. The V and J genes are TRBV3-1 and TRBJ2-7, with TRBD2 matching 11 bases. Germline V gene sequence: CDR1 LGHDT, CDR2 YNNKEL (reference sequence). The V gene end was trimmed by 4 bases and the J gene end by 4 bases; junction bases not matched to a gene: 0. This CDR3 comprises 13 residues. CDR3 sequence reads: CASSRTSGYEQYF. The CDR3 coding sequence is TGTGCCAGCAGCCGGACTAGCGGGTACGAGCAGTACTTC.

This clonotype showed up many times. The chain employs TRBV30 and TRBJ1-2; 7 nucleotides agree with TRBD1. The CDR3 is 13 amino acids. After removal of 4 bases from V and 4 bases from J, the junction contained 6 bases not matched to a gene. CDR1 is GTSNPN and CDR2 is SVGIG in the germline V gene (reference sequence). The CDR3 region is CAWTPDRAYGYTF. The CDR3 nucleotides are TGTGCCTGGACTCCCGACAGGGCCTATGGCTACACCTTC.